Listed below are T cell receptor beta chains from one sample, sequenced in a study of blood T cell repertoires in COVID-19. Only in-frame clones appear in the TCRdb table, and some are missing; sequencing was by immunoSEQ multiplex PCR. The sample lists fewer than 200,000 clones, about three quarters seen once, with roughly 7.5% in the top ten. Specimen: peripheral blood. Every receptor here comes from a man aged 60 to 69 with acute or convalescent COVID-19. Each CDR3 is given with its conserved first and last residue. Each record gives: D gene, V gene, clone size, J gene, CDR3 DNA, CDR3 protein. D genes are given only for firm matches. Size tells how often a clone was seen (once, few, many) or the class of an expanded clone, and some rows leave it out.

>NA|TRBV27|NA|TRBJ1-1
TGTGCCAGCAGTTTTCAGCGGGGCACTGAAGCTTTCTTT
CASSFQRGTEAFF
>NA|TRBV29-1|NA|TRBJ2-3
TGCAGCGTTGTGGGCCAGTTGCTCCCTAGCACAGATACGCAGTATTTT
CSVVGQLLPSTDTQYF
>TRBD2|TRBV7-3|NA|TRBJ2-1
TGTGCCAGCAGCAGCGGGGGAAGCTCCTACAATGAGCAGTTCTTC
CASSSGGSSYNEQFF
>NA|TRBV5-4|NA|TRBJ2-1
TGTGCCAGCAGCTTGGCCCAGCGCGCCTACAATGAGCAGTTCTTC
CASSLAQRAYNEQFF
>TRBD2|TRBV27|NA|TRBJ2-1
TGTGCCAGCAGTTTGTGGGGGGGCAATGAGCAGTTCTTC
CASSLWGGNEQFF
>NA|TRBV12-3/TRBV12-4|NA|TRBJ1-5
TGTGCCAGCAGTTTGGGGGCTAATCAGCCCCAGCATTTT
CASSLGANQPQHF
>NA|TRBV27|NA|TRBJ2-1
TGTGCCAGCAGTTTCTCGGGGGACCCCTACAATGAGCAGTTCTTC
CASSFSGDPYNEQFF
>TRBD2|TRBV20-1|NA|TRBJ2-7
TGCAGTGCAAGTGCGGCTAGCGGGGGAACCTACGAGCAGTACTTC
CSASAASGGTYEQYF
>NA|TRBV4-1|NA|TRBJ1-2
TGCGCCAGCAGCAAGAGGGTCCTGACTGGCTACACCTTC
CASSKRVLTGYTF
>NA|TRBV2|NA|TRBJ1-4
TGTGCCAGCAGTGAAATGGCACAAACCAATGAAAAACTGTTTTTT
CASSEMAQTNEKLFF
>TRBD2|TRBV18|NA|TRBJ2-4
TGTGCCAGCTCACCGGGGGGGAACAAAAACATTCAGTACTTC
CASSPGGNKNIQYF
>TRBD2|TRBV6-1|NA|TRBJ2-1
TGTGCCAGCAGTGAGTGGGAGGGCGGGCAGTTCTTC
CASSEWEGGQFF
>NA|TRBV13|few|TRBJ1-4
TGTGCCAGCAGCTCCGGGGGAAGAGTTTGGACTAATGAAAAACTGTTTTTT
CASSSGGRVWTNEKLFF
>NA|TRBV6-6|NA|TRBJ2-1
TGTGCCAGCAGCCCCGGACAGAACAATGAGCAGTTCTTC
CASSPGQNNEQFF
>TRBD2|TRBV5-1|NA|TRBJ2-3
TGCGCCAGCAGCTTGGATGGCGGGGGTTCAGATACGCAGTATTTT
CASSLDGGGSDTQYF
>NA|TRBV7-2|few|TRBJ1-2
TGTGCCAGCAGCCCTAGAGGGGGTGAGGGCTACACCTTC
CASSPRGGEGYTF
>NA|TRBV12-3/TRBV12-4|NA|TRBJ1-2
TGTGCCAGCAGCCGTCAGGGCCACTATGGCTACACCTTC
CASSRQGHYGYTF
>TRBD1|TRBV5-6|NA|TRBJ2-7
TGTGCCAGCAGCTTTGGGACAGGGGCGCACGAGCAGTACTTC
CASSFGTGAHEQYF
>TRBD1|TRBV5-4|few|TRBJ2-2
TGTGCCAGCAGCTTTGGGACAGCGAACACCGGGGAGCTGTTTTTT
CASSFGTANTGELFF
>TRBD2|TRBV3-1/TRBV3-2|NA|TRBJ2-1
TGTGCCAGCAGCCCCGGGAGGCGGGGGGAGCAGTTCTTC
CASSPGRRGEQFF
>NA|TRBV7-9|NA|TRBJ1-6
TGTGCCAGCGGCCCCTATAATTCACCCCTCCACTTT
CASGPYNSPLHF
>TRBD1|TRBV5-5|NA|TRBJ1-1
TGTGCCAGCAGCTCTCAGGGGGTGAACACTGAAGCTTTCTTT
CASSSQGVNTEAFF
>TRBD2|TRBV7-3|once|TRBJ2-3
TGTGCCAGCAGCGGAAGCGGGGGGGGCACAGATACGCAGTATTTT
CASSGSGGGTDTQYF
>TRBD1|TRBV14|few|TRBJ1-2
TGTGCCAGCAGCCCGGGACAGAACTATGGCTACACCTTC
CASSPGQNYGYTF
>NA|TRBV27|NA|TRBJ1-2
TGTGCCAGCAGTTCCAGAAGGACAGCAAGTAACTATGGCTACACCTTC
CASSSRRTASNYGYTF
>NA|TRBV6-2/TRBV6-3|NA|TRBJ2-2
TGTGCCAGCAGTTCCTACAGAAAGGGACTCACCCCTAATGCACCCGGGGAGCTGTTTTTT
CASSSYRKGLTPNAPGELFF
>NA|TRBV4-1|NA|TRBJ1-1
TGCGCCAGCAGCCAAGATCCATCGAACACTGAAGCTTTCTTT
CASSQDPSNTEAFF
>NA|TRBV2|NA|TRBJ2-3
TGTGCCAGCAGTGAAGCTTTTACAGGGCCTGGCACAGATACGCAGTATTTT
CASSEAFTGPGTDTQYF
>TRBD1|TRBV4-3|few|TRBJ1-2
TGCGCCAGCAGCCAACTCAATCCCACAGGGGAAGGCTACACCTTC
CASSQLNPTGEGYTF
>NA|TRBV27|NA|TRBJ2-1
TGTGCCAGCAGTCTACAGGGCTTCGACTACAATGAGCAGTTCTTC
CASSLQGFDYNEQFF
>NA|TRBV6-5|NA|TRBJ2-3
TGTGCCAGCAGTTACTCGATCAGGGTCACAGATACGCAGTATTTT
CASSYSIRVTDTQYF
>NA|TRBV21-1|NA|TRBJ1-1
TGTGCCAGCAGCACTTACAGGGGGGCGAGCAACACTGAAGCTTTCTTT
CASSTYRGASNTEAFF
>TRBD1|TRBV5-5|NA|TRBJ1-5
TGTGCCAGCAGCTGGACAGGGGCAGGCAATCAGCCCCAGCATTTT
CASSWTGAGNQPQHF
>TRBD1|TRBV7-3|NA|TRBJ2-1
TGTGCCAGCAGTTATAGGGGGGACAGGGGGCAGGTTGAGCAGTTCTTC
CASSYRGDRGQVEQFF
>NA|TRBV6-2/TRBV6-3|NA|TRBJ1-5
TGTGCCAGCAGTTGGCAGGATTGGAAGCAGCCCCAGCATTTT
CASSWQDWKQPQHF
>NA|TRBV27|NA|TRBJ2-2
TGTGCCAGCAGGTGGGGCGGAGCGAACACCGGGGAGCTGTTTTTT
CASRWGGANTGELFF
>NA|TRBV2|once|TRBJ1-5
TGTGCCAGCAGTCAAACAGGTCCCCAGCCCCAGCATTTT
CASSQTGPQPQHF
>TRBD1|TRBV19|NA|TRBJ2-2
TGTGCCAGTAGTACGTCGGACAGGGAGAACGGGGAGCTGTTTTTT
CASSTSDRENGELFF
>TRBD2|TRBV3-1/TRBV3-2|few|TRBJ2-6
TGTGCCAGCAGCCAGCGACTAGCGGGCTGGAGCTCTGGGGCCAACGTCCTGACTTTC
CASSQRLAGWSSGANVLTF
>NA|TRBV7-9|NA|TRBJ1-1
TGTGCCAGCAGCTACAGGGATAGGGGAACTGAAGCTTTCTTT
CASSYRDRGTEAFF
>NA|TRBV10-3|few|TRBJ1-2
TGTGCCATCAGTGACGTGCGGGGGTCTTATGGCTACACCTTC
CAISDVRGSYGYTF
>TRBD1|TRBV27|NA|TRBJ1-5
TGTGCCAGCAGACCGGACAGGTTGAATCAGCCCCAGCATTTT
CASRPDRLNQPQHF
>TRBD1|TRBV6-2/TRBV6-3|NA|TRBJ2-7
TGTGCCAGCAGTCCGACAGGGGCTACTATCTACGAGCAGTACTTC
CASSPTGATIYEQYF
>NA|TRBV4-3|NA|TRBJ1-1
TGCGCCAGCAGCCAAGAGGGAGAGGGTCAGGATGAAGCTTTCTTT
CASSQEGEGQDEAFF
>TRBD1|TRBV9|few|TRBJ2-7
TGTGCCAGCAGCCTCCGGGACAGGGCCTACGAGCAGTACTTC
CASSLRDRAYEQYF
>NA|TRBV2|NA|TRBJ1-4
TGTGCCAGCAAGAACGCGGAAAAACTGTTTTTT
CASKNAEKLFF
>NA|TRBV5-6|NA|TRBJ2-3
TGTGCCAGCACCCTCTGGGGCCCAGGGGGCACAGATACGCAGTATTTT
CASTLWGPGGTDTQYF
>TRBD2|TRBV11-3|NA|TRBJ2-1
TGTGCCAGCAGCCTGGGCGGTGGCGGGGGGATAAATGAGCAGTTCTTC
CASSLGGGGGINEQFF
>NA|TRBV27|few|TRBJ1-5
TGTGCCAGCAGTTCACAGGGTAGCAATCAGCCCCAGCATTTT
CASSSQGSNQPQHF
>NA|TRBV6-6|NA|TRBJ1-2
TGTGCCAGCAGTACCCCCGGACAGAGGGATGGCTACACCTTC
CASSTPGQRDGYTF